Described below is a single T cell receptor (beta chain) sequence and its context. Per the original data handling: By means of reference gene primer amplification, nucleated cell counts were estimated. The repertoire was sequenced with immunoSEQ multiplex PCR; TCRdb's copy has only in-frame clones and lacks some. That table is the source of V, J and clone size, and D and trimming were worked out from the DNA. The sample contains more than 75,000 clones, around 84% of which appear only once. This sample is drawn from a study of blood T cell repertoires in COVID-19. About the study: Collection of acute and convalescent COVID-19 samples took place in the United States, Italy and Spain. From T cells, B-cell-depleted T cells, or PBMCs came the material, which was cDNA or gDNA.

This TCR was recovered from a man in his 60s with acute or convalescent COVID-19. Specimen: peripheral blood.

In nucleotides, the CDR3 is TGTGCCAGCAGCTATTCCGGGATAGGAGAATATGGCTACACCTTC. Translating it yields CASSYSGIGEYGYTF. The chain is built from TRBV5-6 and TRBJ1-2; D not resolved. The CDR3 loop spans 15 amino acids. Germline V gene data show CDR1 as SGHDT and CDR2 as YYEEEE. Trimming pared 3 bases from V and 5 bases from J, leaving 17 bases between.